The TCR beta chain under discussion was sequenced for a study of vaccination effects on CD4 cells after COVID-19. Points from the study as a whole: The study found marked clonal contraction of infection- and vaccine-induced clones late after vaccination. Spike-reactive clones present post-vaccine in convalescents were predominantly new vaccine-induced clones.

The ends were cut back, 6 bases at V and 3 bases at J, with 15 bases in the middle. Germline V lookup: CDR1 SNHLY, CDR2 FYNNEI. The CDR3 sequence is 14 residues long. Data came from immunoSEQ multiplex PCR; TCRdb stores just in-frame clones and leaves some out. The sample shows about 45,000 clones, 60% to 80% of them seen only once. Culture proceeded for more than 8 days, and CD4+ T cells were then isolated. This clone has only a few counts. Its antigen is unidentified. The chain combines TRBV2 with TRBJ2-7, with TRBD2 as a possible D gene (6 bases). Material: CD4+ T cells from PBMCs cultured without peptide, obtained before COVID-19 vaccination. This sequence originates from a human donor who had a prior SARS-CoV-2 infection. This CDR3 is CASRWDSILYEQYF. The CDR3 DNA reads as TGTGCCAGCAGGTGGGACTCCATACTCTACGAGCAGTACTTC. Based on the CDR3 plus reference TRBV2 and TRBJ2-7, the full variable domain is EPEVTQTPSHQVTQMGQEVILRCVPISNHLYFYWYRQILGQKVEFLVSFYNNEISEKSEIFDDQFSVERPDGSNFTLKIRSTKLEDSAMYFCASRWDSILYEQYFGPGTRLTVT.